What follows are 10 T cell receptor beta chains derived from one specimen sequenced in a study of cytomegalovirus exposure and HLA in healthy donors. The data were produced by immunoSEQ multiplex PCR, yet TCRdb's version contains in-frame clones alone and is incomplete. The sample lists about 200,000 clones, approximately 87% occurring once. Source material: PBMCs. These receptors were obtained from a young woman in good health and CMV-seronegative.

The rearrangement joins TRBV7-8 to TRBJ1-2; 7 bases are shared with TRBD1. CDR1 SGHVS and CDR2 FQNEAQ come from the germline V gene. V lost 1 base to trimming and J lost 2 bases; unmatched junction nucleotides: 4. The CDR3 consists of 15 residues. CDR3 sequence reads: CASSLDRGQNYGYTF. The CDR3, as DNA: TGTGCCAGCAGCTTAGACAGGGGCCAAAACTATGGCTACACCTTC.

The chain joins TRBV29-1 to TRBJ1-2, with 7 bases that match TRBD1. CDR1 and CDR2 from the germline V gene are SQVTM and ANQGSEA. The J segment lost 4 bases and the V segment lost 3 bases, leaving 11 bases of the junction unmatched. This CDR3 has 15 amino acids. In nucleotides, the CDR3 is TGCAGCGTTGAGACCTCAGGACAGGCTCGCTATGGCTACACCTTC. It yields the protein CSVETSGQARYGYTF.

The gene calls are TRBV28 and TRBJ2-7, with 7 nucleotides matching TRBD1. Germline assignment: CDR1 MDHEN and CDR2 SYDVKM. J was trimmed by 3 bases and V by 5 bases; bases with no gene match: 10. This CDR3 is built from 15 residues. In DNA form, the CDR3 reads TGTGCCAGCAGTCCACAGGGGCACAGGAGCTACGAGCAGTACTTC. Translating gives CASSPQGHRSYEQYF. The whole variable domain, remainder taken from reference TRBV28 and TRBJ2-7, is DVKVTQSSRYLVKRTGEKVFLECVQDMDHENMFWYRQDPGLGLRLIYFSYDVKMKEKGDIPEGYSVSREKKERFSLILESASTNQTSMYLCASSPQGHRSYEQYFGPGTRLTVT.

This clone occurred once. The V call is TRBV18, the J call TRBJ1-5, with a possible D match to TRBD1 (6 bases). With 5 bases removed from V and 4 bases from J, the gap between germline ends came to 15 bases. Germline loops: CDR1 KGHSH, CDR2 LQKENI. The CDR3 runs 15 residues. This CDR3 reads CASSSANRENQPQHF. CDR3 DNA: TGTGCCAGCTCATCCGCAAACAGGGAGAATCAGCCCCAGCATTTT. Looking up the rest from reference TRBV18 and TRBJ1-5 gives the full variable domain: NAGVMQNPRHLVRRRGQEARLRCSPMKGHSHVYWYRQLPEEGLKFMVYLQKENIIDESGMPKERFSAEFPKEGPSILRIQQVVRGDSAAYFCASSSANRENQPQHFGDGTRLSIL.

The CDR3 loop is CASSEERAPGNTIYF. The CDR3, as DNA: TGTGCCAGCAGTGAAGAACGGGCACCTGGAAACACCATATATTTT. The genes are TRBV2 and TRBJ1-3; D is undetermined. This CDR3 contains 15 residues. V lost 1 base and J 2 bases, leaving 9 bases between the germline ends. Germline V gene sequence: CDR1 SNHLY, CDR2 FYNNEI. Full variable domain (missing parts from reference TRBV2 and TRBJ1-3): EPEVTQTPSHQVTQMGQEVILRCVPISNHLYFYWYRQILGQKVEFLVSFYNNEISEKSEIFDDQFSVERPDGSNFTLKIRSTKLEDSAMYFCASSEERAPGNTIYFGEGSWLTVV.

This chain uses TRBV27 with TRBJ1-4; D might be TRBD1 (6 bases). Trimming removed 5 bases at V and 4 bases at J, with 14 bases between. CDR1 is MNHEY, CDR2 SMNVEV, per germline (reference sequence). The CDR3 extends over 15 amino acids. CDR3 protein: CASSARGGGNEKLFF. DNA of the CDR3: TGTGCCAGCAGTGCCCGTGGGGGCGGTAATGAAAAACTGTTTTTT.

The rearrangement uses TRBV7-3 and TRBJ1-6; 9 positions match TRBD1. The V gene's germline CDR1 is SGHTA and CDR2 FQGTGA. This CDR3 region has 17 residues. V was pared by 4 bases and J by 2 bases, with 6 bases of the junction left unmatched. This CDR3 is CASSSSGTGTYNSPLHF. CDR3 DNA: TGTGCCAGCAGCTCGTCCGGGACAGGGACCTATAATTCACCCCTCCACTTT. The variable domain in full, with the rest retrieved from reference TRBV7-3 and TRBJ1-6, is GAGVSQTPSNKVTEKGKYVELRCDPISGHTALYWYRQSLGQGPEFLIYFQGTGAADDSGLPNDRFFAVRPEGSVSTLKIQRTERGDSAVYLCASSSSGTGTYNSPLHFGNGTRLTVT.

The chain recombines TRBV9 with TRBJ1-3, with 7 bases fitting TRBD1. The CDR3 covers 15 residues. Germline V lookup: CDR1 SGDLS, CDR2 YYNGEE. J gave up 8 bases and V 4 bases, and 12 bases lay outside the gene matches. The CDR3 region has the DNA TGTGCCAGCAGCCCTTGGACAGGCGGGGGAGACACCATATATTTT. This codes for CASSPWTGGGDTIYF.

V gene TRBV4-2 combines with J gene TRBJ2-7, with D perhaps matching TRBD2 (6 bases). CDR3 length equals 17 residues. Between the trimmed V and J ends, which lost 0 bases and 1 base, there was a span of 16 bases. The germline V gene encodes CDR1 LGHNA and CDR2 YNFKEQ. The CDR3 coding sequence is TGTGCCAGCAGCCAAGATCTTTGGGGGGAGCCTTCCTACGAGCAGTACTTC. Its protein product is CASSQDLWGEPSYEQYF.

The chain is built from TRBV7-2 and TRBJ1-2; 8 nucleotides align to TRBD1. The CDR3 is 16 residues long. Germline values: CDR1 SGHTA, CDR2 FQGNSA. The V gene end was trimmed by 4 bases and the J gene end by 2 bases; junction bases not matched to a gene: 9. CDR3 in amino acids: CASSSPGQGWNYGYTF. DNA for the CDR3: TGTGCCAGCAGCTCACCAGGACAGGGATGGAACTATGGCTACACCTTC.